This TCR beta chain was sequenced in a study of response to subunit inactivated influenza vaccine. This clonotype was counted between two and nine times. TCRdb analysed the RT-PCR reads with MiXCR anew, one entry per CDR3 protein. The sample consists of about 540,000 distinct CDR3 sequences, 20% to 25% of them appearing once. V lost 0 bases, J lost 6 bases, and 12 bases lay in between. This CDR3 comprises 14 residues. Germline V gene data show CDR1 as SGHRS and CDR2 as YFSETQ. These same records also appear under a second study, on T cells expressing NK-cell markers. That paper states: Template switching by 5'RACE with UMIs generated the TCR beta cDNA. A handful of donors' CD3+CD56-NKG2C+ cells were dominated by the same clonotypes.

This sample comprised CD4+ T cells sorted from PBMCs, obtained approximately 12 days after vaccination. The TCR was taken from a man aged 45-60 years who received an inactivated influenza vaccine. The chain couples TRBV5-1 to TRBJ1-1, with D possibly matching TRBD1 (5 bases). This CDR3 reads CASSLEAGRPEAFF. In DNA form, the CDR3 reads TGCGCCAGCAGCTTGGAGGCAGGGCGCCCTGAAGCTTTCTTT.